This T cell receptor beta chain is drawn from a study of cytomegalovirus exposure and HLA in healthy donors. Study observations and caveats: Earlier analysis yielded a pattern in which most TCR beta V segments were productive about 87% or about 30% of the time. The study labeled 150 or so TCR beta chains cytomegalovirus-associated.

Both 60 Vbeta primers and 13 Jbeta primers went into the PCR. Some clones are missing from TCRdb's copy, which holds only in-frame ones; the method was immunoSEQ multiplex PCR. The sample consists of 200,000 to 250,000 clones, roughly 89% of them appearing once. This clone was recorded once. Its specificity is not known. This CDR3 comprises 12 residues. V trimming: 6 bases; J trimming: 5 bases; junction bases outside the gene matches: 4. In germline, CDR1 is SNHLY, CDR2 FYNNEI. The sample taken for sequencing was PBMCs. The chain employs TRBV2 and TRBJ2-7, with 7 bases lining up with TRBD1. The clonotype originates from a woman aged 18-30 years in good health and CMV-seronegative. CDR3 protein: CASRPTGNEQYF. CDR3 sequence (DNA): TGTGCCAGCAGGCCGACAGGGAACGAGCAGTACTTC.